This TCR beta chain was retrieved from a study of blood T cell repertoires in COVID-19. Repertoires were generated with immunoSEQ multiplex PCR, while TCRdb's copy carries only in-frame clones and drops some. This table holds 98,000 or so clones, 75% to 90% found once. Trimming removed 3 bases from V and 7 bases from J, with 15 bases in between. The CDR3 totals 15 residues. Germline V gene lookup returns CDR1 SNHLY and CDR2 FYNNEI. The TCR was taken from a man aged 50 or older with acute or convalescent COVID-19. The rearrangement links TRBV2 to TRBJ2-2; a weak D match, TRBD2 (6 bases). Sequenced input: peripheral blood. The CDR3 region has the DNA TGTGCCAGCAGTGATTCTACGGGAGTTTTCGGGGAGCTGTTTTTT. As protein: CASSDSTGVFGELFF.